Reported below is one T cell receptor beta chain. Its antigen is not known. The CDR3 is made up of 16 amino acids. V dropped 0 bases and J dropped 0 bases, with 7 bases sitting between them. The V gene's germline CDR1 is SGHRS and CDR2 YFSETQ. The sample belongs to a study of T cell responses to AZD1222 COVID-19 vaccine. Study-wide results and caveats: Spike as a whole was targeted by vaccine-associated CD4 TCRs, dominant at 160-218 and 743-854. Of spike-specific TCRs, nearly half reportedly target regions left unmutated in variants. Donors were chiefly white British, with a greater number of females, and clonal diversity was perhaps underestimated. Only 5 to 7 AZD1222 recipients tested seropositive at baseline.

Clones were read by immunoSEQ multiplex PCR, and TCRdb kept only the in-frame ones, dropping some. The sample shows about 130,000 clones, about 87% of them seen only once. The rearrangement uses TRBV5-1 and TRBJ2-6; D call uncertain. This receptor was identified in an adult in good health. Sequences were derived from peripheral blood, sampled on day 0 of AZD1222 vaccination. CDR3 bases: TGCGCCAGCAGCTTGGCTGAGTTCTCTGGGGCCAACGTCCTGACTTTC. This translates into CASSLAEFSGANVLTF.